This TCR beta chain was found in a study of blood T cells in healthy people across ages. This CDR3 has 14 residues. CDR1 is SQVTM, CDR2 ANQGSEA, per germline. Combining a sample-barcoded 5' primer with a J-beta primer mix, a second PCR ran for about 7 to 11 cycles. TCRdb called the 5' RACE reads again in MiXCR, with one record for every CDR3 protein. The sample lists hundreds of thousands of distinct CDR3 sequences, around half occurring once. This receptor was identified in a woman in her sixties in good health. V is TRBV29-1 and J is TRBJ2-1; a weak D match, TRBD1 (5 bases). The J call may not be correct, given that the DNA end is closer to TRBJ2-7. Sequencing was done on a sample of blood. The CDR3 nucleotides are TGCAGCGTTGAAGCGCAGGGTGTCTACAATGAGCAGTACTTC. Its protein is CSVEAQGVYNEQYF.